The clone carrying this T cell receptor (beta chain) appeared a few times. Its matching antigen is unknown. The V end lost 4 bases, the J end lost 0 bases, and 14 bases lay between the germline ends. The CDR3 totals 16 residues. Germline V gene lookup returns CDR1 SNHLY and CDR2 FYNNEI. Per sample, extraction of total RNA gave at least 5.5 micrograms in every case. A J-beta primer mix and a sample-barcoded 5' primer were used in a second PCR of roughly 7 to 12 cycles. TCRdb called the 5' RACE reads again in MiXCR, with one record for every CDR3 protein. The repertoire has over 600,000 distinct CDR3 sequences, around two fifths of them found once; the top ten carry about 32%. The sample originates from a study of blood T cells in healthy people across ages. Study-wide results and limits: Both higher diversity and more naive CD4+ cells marked long-lived donors when set against aged donors.

The sample was blood. The chain couples TRBV2 to TRBJ2-3; D may be TRBD1 or TRBD2 (6 bases each). This receptor was identified in a man older than 75 in good health. Here the CDR3 reads CASSVQRGASTDTQYF. The CDR3 nucleotides read TGTGCCAGCAGTGTTCAAAGGGGGGCTAGCACAGATACGCAGTATTTT.